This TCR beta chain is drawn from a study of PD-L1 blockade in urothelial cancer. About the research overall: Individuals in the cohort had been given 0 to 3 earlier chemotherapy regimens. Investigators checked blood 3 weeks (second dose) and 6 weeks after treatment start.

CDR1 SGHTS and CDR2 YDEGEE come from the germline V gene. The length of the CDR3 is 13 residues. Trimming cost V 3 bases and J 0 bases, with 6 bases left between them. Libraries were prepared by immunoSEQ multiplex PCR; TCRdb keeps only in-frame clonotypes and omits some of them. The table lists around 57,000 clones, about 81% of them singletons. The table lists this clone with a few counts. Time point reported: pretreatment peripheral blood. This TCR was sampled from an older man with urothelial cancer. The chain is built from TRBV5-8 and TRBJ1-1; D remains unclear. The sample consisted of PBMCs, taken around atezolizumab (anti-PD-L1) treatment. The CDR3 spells CASSWPMNTEAFF. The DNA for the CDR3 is TGTGCCAGCAGCTGGCCGATGAACACTGAAGCTTTCTTT.